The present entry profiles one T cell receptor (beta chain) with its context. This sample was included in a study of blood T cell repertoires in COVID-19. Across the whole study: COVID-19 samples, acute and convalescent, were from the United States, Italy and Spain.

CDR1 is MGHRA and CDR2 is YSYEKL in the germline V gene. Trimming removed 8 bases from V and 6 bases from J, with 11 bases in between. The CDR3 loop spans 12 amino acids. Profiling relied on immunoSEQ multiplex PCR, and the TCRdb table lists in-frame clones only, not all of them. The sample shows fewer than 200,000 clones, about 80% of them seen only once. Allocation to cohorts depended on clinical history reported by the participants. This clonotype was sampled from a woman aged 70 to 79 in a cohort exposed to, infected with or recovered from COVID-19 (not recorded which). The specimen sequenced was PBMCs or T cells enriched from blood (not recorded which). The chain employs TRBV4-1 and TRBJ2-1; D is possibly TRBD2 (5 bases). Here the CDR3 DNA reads TGCGCCAGCGGTTCAGCGGCCAATGAGCAGTTCTTC. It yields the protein CASGSAANEQFF.